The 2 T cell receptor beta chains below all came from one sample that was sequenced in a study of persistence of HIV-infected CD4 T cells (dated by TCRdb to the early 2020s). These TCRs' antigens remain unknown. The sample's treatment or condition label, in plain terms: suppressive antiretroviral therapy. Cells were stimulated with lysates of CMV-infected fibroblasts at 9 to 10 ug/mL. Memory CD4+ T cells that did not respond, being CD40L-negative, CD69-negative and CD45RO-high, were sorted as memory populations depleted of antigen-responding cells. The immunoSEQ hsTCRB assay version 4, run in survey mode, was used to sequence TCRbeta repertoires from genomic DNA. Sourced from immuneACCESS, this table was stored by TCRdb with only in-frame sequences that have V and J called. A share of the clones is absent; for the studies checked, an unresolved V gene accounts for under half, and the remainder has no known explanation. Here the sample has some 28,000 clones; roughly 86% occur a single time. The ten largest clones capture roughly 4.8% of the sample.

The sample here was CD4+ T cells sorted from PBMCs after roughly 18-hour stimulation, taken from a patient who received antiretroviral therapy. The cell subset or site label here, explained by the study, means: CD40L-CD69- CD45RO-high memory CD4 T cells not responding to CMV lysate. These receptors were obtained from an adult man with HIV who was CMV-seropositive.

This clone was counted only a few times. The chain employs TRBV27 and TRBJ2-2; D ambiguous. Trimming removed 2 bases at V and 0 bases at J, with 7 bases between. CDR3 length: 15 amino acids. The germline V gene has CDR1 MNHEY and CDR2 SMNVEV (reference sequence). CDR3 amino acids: CASSLGLANTGELFF. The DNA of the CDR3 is TGTGCCAGCAGTTTAGGATTGGCGAACACCGGGGAGCTGTTTTTT.

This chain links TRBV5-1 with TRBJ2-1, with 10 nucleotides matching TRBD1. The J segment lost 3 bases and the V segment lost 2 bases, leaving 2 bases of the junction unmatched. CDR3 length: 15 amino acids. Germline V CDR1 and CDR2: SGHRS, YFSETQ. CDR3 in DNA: TGCGCCAGCAGCTTCGGGACAGGGGTCTACAATGAGCAGTTCTTC. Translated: CASSFGTGVYNEQFF.